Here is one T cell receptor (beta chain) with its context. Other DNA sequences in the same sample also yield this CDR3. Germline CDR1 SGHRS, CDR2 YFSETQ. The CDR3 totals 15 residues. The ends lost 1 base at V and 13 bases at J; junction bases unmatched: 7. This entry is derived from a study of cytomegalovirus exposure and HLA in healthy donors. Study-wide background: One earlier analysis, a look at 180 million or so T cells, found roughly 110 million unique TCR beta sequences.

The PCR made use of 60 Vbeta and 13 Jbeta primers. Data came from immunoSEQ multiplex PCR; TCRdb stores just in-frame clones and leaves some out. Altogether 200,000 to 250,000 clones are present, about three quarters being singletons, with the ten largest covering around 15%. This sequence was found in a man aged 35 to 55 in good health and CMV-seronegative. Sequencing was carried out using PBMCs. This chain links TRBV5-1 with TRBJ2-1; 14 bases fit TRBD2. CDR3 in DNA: TGCGCCAGCAGCTTGTCCCCGACTAGCGGGGGGGCCCAGTTCTTC. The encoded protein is CASSLSPTSGGAQFF. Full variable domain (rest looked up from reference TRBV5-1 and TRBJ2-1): KAGVTQTPRYLIKTRGQQVTLSCSPISGHRSVSWYQQTPGQGLQFLFEYFSETQRNKGNFPGRFSGRQFSNSRSEMNVSTLELGDSALYLCASSLSPTSGGAQFFGPGTRLTVL.